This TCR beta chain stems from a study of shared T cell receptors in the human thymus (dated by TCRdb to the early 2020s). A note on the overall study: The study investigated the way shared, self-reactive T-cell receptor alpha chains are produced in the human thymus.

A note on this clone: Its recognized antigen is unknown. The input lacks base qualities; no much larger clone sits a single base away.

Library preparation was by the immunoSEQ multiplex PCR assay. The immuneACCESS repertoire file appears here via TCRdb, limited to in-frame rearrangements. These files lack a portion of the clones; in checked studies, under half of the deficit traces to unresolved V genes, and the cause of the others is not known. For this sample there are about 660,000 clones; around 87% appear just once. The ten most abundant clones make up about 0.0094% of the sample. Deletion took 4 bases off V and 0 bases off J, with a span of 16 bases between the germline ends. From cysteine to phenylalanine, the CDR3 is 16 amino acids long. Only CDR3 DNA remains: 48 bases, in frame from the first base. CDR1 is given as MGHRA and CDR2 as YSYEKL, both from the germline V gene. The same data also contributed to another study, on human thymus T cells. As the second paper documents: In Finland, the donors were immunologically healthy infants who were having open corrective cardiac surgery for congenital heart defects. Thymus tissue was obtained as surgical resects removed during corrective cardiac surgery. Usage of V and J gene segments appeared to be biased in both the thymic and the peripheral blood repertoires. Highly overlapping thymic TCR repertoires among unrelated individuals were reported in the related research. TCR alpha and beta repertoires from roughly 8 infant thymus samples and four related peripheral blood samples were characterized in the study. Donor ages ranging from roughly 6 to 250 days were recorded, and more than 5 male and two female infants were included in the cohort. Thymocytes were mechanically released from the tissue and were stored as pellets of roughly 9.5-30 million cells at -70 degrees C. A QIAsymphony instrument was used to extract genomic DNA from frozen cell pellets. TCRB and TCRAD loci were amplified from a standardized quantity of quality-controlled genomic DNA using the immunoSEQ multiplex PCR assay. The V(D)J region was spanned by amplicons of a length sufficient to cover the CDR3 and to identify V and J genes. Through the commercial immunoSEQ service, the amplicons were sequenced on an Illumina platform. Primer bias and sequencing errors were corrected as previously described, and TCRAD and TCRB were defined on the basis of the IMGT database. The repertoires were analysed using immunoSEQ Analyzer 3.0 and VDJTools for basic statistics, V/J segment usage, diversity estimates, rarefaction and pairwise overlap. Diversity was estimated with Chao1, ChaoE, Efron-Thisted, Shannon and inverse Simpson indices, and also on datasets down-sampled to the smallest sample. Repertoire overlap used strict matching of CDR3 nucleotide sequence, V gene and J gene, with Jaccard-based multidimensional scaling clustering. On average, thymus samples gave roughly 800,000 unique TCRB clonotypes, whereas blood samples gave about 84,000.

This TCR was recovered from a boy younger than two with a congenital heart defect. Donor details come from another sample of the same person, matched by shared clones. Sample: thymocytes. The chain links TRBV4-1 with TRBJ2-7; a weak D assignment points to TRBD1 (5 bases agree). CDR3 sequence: CASSPTGGRASYEQYF. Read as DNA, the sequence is TGCGCCAGCAGCCCTACGGGTGGCAGGGCCTCCTACGAGCAGTACTTC.